The 25 T cell receptor beta chains presented below share a single source sample, sequenced in a study of blood T cells in healthy people across ages. Through a sample-barcoded 5' primer and a J-beta primer mix, a second PCR was run for roughly 6 to 11 cycles. In TCRdb, the 5' RACE reads were re-called with MiXCR into one record per CDR3 protein. This table holds under 1,000,000 distinct CDR3 sequences, 46% found once. Material: blood. These receptor sequences come from a man older than 75 in good health.

The CDR3 DNA sequence: TGTGCCAGCAGTTTAAGTAGCGGGAGGACCACAGATACGCAGTATTTT. It is translated as CASSLSSGRTTDTQYF. V gene TRBV12-3 or TRBV12-4 combines with J gene TRBJ2-3; TRBD2 matches at 10 bases. CDR3 length: 16 amino acids. Unmatched junction bases numbered 4, after V lost 2 bases and J lost 2 bases.

This clonotype was counted a single time. One junction end does not reproduce the germline sequence, and a read error may be involved. This chain connects TRBV9 to TRBJ1-6; possible D gene TRBD1, 6 bases. This CDR3 region has 14 residues. The germline CDR1 and CDR2 sequences are SGDLS and YYNGEE. CDR3: CVSSLDSSNSPLHF. The CDR3 DNA follows: TGTGTCAGCAGCTTGGACAGCTCTAATTCACCCCTCCACTTT. Full variable domain (outside the CDR3, taken from reference TRBV9 and TRBJ1-6): DSGVTQTPKHLITATGQRVTLRCSPRSGDLSVYWYQQSLDQGLQFLIQYYNGEERAKGNILERFSAQQFPDLHSELNLSSLELGDSALYFCVSSLDSSNSPLHFGNGTRLTVT.

About this clonotype: A much more abundant neighbour one base away suggests this may be a read error. The gene calls are TRBV30 and TRBJ2-1; D is perhaps TRBD2 (6 bases). Gene TRBJ2-7 matches the end of the DNA better, so the J call may be wrong. CDR3 size: 14 residues. Looked up from germline, CDR1 is GTSNPN and CDR2 is SVGIG (reference sequence). In nucleotides, the CDR3 is TGTGCCTGGAGTGGACTAGTGAGCTACAATGAGCAGTACTTC. This sequence encodes CAWSGLVSYNEQYF.

In this sample, this clonotype turned up many times. The V and J genes are TRBV6-6 and TRBJ1-6; 7 bases align to TRBD1. The CDR3 is made up of 17 amino acids. From germline, CDR1 is MNHNY and CDR2 SVGAGI (reference sequence). V was pared by 5 bases and J by 1 base, with 8 bases of the junction left unmatched. The CDR3 loop is CASSRQGLGSYNSPLHF. In DNA form, the CDR3 reads TGTGCCAGCAGTCGACAGGGTCTGGGGTCCTATAATTCACCCCTCCACTTT.

J is TRBJ1-1 and V is TRBV27; possibly TRBD1 for D (5 bases). Germline CDR1 MNHEY, CDR2 SMNVEV (reference sequence). V lost 6 bases to trimming and J lost 4 bases, with 18 bases between them. The CDR3 is 15 residues long. DNA of the CDR3: TGTGCCAGCAGCCCACCGGGACGCCCGGGCACTGAAGCTTTCTTT. This sequence encodes CASSPPGRPGTEAFF.

This clonotype was detected a few times. This chain connects TRBV7-2 to TRBJ2-7, with 8 bases matching TRBD2. V lost 4 bases and J lost 2; bases outside the gene matches: 7. Germline values: CDR1 SGHTA, CDR2 FQGNSA. The CDR3 is 15 residues long. The CDR3 bases are TGTGCCAGCAGCTCGCAAGCGGGAGCAACCTACGAGCAGTACTTC. Its protein is CASSSQAGATYEQYF.

As for this clonotype: The junction differs from germline at one of its ends, possibly a read error. The rearrangement links TRBV5-1 to TRBJ1-4; 9 bases line up with TRBD1. This CDR3 spans 15 amino acids. Germline V gives CDR1 SGHRS, CDR2 YFSETQ. In DNA, the CDR3 is TGCGCCGGCAGCTCTACGACAGGGGGGAATGAAAAACTGTTTTTT. The encoded protein is CAGSSTTGGNEKLFF. Combining the CDR3 with reference TRBV5-1 and TRBJ1-4 gives the whole variable domain KAGVTQTPRYLIKTRGQQVTLSCSPISGHRSVSWYQQTPGQGLQFLFEYFSETQRNKGNFPGRFSGRQFSNSRSEMNVSTLELGDSALYLCAGSSTTGGNEKLFFGSGTQLSVL.

The chain's CDR3 is CASSYPRGGTDTQYF. The DNA for the CDR3 is TGTGCCAGCAGTTACCCGCGCGGAGGCACAGATACGCAGTATTTT. This chain uses TRBV6-2 or TRBV6-3 with TRBJ2-3; no clear D. This CDR3 spans 15 amino acids. V lost 2 bases and J lost 1, with 10 bases in between. Germline V gene data show CDR1 as MNHEY and CDR2 as SVGEGT.

Comment on this clonotype: A read error may account for a junction end that differs from germline. J is TRBJ2-1 and V is TRBV6-5; 9 positions agree with TRBD2. CDR1 and CDR2 (germline): MNHEY, SVGAGI. This CDR3 region has 17 residues. For the CDR3, the DNA is TGTGCCGGCAGTTACTCGACCCCTGGGACTAGCATCAATGAGCAGTTCTTC. Translated, it gives CAGSYSTPGTSINEQFF.

This sequence joins TRBV12-3 or TRBV12-4 and TRBJ2-3; 8 bases are shared with TRBD2. V lost 4 bases to trimming and J lost 5 bases; unmatched junction nucleotides: 5. The CDR3 extends over 14 amino acids. In DNA form, the CDR3 reads TGTGCCAGCAGTTGGAAACGGGGGGGAGATACGCAGTATTTT. Translating it yields CASSWKRGGDTQYF.

The V call is TRBV30, the J call TRBJ1-5; D possibly corresponds to TRBD1 (6 bases). This CDR3 region has 15 residues. Trimming pared 5 bases from V and 1 base from J, leaving 15 bases between. The germline CDR1 and CDR2 sequences are GTSNPN and SVGIG (reference sequence). The chain's CDR3 is CAWGQRTVSNQPQHF. CDR3 sequence (DNA): TGTGCCTGGGGCCAGCGGACAGTAAGCAATCAGCCCCAGCATTTT. The full variable domain, rest sourced from reference TRBV30 and TRBJ1-5, is SQTIHQWPATLVQPVGSPLSLECTVEGTSNPNLYWYRQAAGRGLQLLFYSVGIGQISSEVPQNLSASRPQDRQFILSSKKLLLSDSGFYLCAWGQRTVSNQPQHFGDGTRLSIL.

V and J are TRBV5-1 and TRBJ2-1; 10 bases agree with TRBD2. The trim removed 5 bases at V and 7 bases at J, leaving 6 bases unmatched. Germline CDR1 is SGHRS and CDR2 is YFSETQ. CDR3 length: 14 amino acids. CDR3 sequence (DNA): TGCGCCAGCAGTAGGACTAGCGGAGGTAATGAGCAGTTCTTC. It translates to CASSRTSGGNEQFF.

The chain combines TRBV4-2 with TRBJ1-4; D is unresolved. The CDR3 spans 16 residues. Germline V gene lookup returns CDR1 LGHNA and CDR2 YNFKEQ. Trimming took 2 bases from V and 0 from J, leaving 10 bases between them. As DNA, the CDR3 is TGTGCCAGCAGCCAAACTTTGGGAACAACTAATGAAAAACTGTTTTTT. This gives the protein CASSQTLGTTNEKLFF.

V usage is TRBV4-3 and J usage is TRBJ2-1; a possible D gene is TRBD1 (5 bases). Germline lookup yields CDR1 LGHNA and CDR2 YSLEER. The CDR3 covers 16 residues. Trimming stripped 0 bases from V and 2 bases from J, with 11 bases between. CDR3 region: CASSQENRLTYNEQFF. For the CDR3, the DNA is TGCGCCAGCAGCCAAGAGAACAGGTTAACCTACAATGAGCAGTTCTTC.

V gene TRBV28 combines with J gene TRBJ2-1; TRBD2 is a possible D gene (6 bases). Trimming cost V 5 bases and J 10 bases, with 18 bases left between them. Germline loops: CDR1 MDHEN, CDR2 SYDVKM. This CDR3 has 14 residues. CDR3 nucleotides: TGTGCCAGCAGTCAAGAGGACGGGAGTCGGGAGCAGTTCTTC. Protein: CASSQEDGSREQFF.

The rearrangement uses TRBV4-1 and TRBJ1-1; 8 bases align to TRBD1. CDR1 MGHRA and CDR2 YSYEKL come from the germline V gene. This CDR3 is 15 amino acids long. The J segment lost 5 bases and the V segment lost 3 bases, leaving 8 bases of the junction unmatched. In DNA form, the CDR3 reads TGCGCCAGCAGCCAGGGGACAGGTCTTGGGACTGAAGCTTTCTTT. Residues: CASSQGTGLGTEAFF.

The table lists this clonotype with a few counts. The chain employs TRBV10-3 and TRBJ1-1, with TRBD1 as a possible D gene (6 bases). The V gene lost 5 bases and the J gene lost 0 bases, with 10 bases spanning the gap. This CDR3 comprises 14 residues. In germline, CDR1 is ENHRY, CDR2 SYGVKD. CDR3 in DNA: TGTGCCATCAGTTTTGGGGGGCTGAACACTGAAGCTTTCTTT. Its translation: CAISFGGLNTEAFF.

CDR3: CASSELATSTDTQYF. DNA for the CDR3: TGTGCCAGCAGTGAACTAGCGACTAGCACAGATACGCAGTATTTT. This sequence joins TRBV6-1 and TRBJ2-3; perhaps TRBD2 as D (6 bases). This CDR3 has 15 amino acids. Deletions cut 2 bases from V and 0 bases from J, with 9 bases between. CDR1 is MNHNS and CDR2 is SASEGT in the germline V gene.

This chain uses TRBV2 with TRBJ1-4; 8 bases line up with TRBD1. V lost 0 bases and J lost 7; bases outside the gene matches: 4. Germline V gene data show CDR1 as SNHLY and CDR2 as FYNNEI. The CDR3 loop spans 15 amino acids. Here the CDR3 reads CASSEATGEGEKLFF. CDR3 nucleotides: TGTGCCAGCAGTGAAGCGACAGGGGAGGGTGAAAAACTGTTTTTT. Supplemented by reference TRBV2 and TRBJ1-4, the full variable domain reads EPEVTQTPSHQVTQMGQEVILRCVPISNHLYFYWYRQILGQKVEFLVSFYNNEISEKSEIFDDQFSVERPDGSNFTLKIRSTKLEDSAMYFCASSEATGEGEKLFFGSGTQLSVL.

The chain's CDR3 is CASGDRAVEQYF. The CDR3, as DNA: TGTGCCAGCGGGGACAGGGCCGTCGAGCAGTACTTC. The chain joins TRBV6-2 or TRBV6-3 to TRBJ2-7; 9 bases align to TRBD1. Trimming at V came to 8 bases and at J to 6 bases, leaving 5 bases not matched to a gene. CDR1 is MNHEY and CDR2 is SVGEGT in the germline V gene. CDR3 length: 12 residues.

The chain recombines TRBV24-1 with TRBJ2-4; unclear D gene. TRBJ2-7 explains the end of the DNA better; the J call may be wrong. From germline, CDR1 is KGHDR and CDR2 SFDVKD. The CDR3 totals 13 residues. CDR3 protein: CATSDLGSYEQYF. The CDR3, as DNA: TGTGCCACCAGTGATTTGGGGTCCTACGAGCAGTACTTC.

This clonotype was recorded at least ten times. The rearrangement joins TRBV5-1 to TRBJ2-7, with TRBD1 identical over 7 bases. V lost 4 bases to trimming and J lost 4 bases; unmatched junction nucleotides: 2. CDR1 and CDR2 (germline): SGHRS, YFSETQ. CDR3 size: 12 residues. CDR3 in DNA: TGCGCCAGCAGCCGGGACAGTTACGAGCAGTACTTC. It codes for CASSRDSYEQYF.

The chain is built from TRBV4-2 and TRBJ2-1, with no clear D. This CDR3 region has 13 residues. V lost 1 base to trimming and J lost 3 bases, with 4 bases between them. Germline CDR1 LGHNA, CDR2 YNFKEQ. In DNA, the CDR3 is TGTGCCAGCAGCCAAGTGCGCTACAATGAGCAGTTCTTC. Its protein is CASSQVRYNEQFF.

Turning to this clonotype: A junction end diverges from the germline sequence, so it may reflect a read error. The chain recombines TRBV20-1 with TRBJ2-1, with 7 nucleotides matching TRBD2. The CDR3 has 13 residues. Germline V gene lookup returns CDR1 DFQATT and CDR2 SNEGSKA (reference sequence). CDR3 protein: CGARFWGGNEQFF. CDR3 bases: TGCGGTGCTAGATTTTGGGGGGGCAATGAGCAGTTCTTC.

This clonotype was found once. This chain connects TRBV20-1 to TRBJ2-3, with D tentatively TRBD1 or TRBD2 (5 bases each). The CDR3 is made up of 16 amino acids. Germline V gives CDR1 DFQATT, CDR2 SNEGSKA (reference sequence). V was shortened by 0 bases and J by 4 bases, with 17 bases between the two germline ends. CDR3 in DNA: TGCAGTGCTAGAGATTATGGGGGAGCAGGTCCAGATACGCAGTATTTT. This codes for CSARDYGGAGPDTQYF.